This record looks at one TCR beta chain sequence and its context. This entry comes from a study of PD-1 blockade in mismatch repair-deficient tumors. Germline CDR1 and CDR2: MNHEY and SVGAGI. The CDR3 is made up of 15 amino acids. Trimming took off 5 bases at V and 3 bases at J, with 15 bases between the two ends. The repertoire was sequenced with immunoSEQ multiplex PCR; TCRdb's copy has only in-frame clones and lacks some. Among tens of thousands of clones listed, roughly 80% were seen once. The chain is built from TRBV6-5 and TRBJ2-3, with D maybe TRBD2 (6 bases). The sequence was collected from an adult with mismatch repair-deficient cancer. The specimen comprised peripheral blood, sampled 44 weeks after starting pembrolizumab. Here the CDR3 reads CASSLEGHVTDTQYF. DNA of the CDR3: TGTGCCAGCAGTCTGGAGGGGCACGTTACAGATACGCAGTATTTT.